These T cell receptor beta chains were read from a single sample in a study of blood T cell repertoires in COVID-19. Only in-frame clones appear in the TCRdb table, and some are missing; sequencing was by immunoSEQ multiplex PCR. The table lists approximately 140,000 clones, about 86% of them singletons. Material for sequencing was peripheral blood. The receptors originated from a woman aged 55-70 years with acute or convalescent COVID-19. Both conserved end residues are part of each CDR3. D genes are given only for firm matches. Clone size is given for some rows only: seen once, a few or many times, or a class if the clone is expanded.

V	J	size	D	CDR3	DNA
TRBV28	TRBJ1-5	-	-	CASSPGKHPSQHF	TGTGCCAGCAGTCCAGGGAAGCATCCCTCCCAGCATTTT
TRBV5-4	TRBJ2-5	-	-	CASSLVGEQETQYF	TGTGCCAGCAGCTTGGTCGGGGAACAAGAGACCCAGTACTTC
TRBV28	TRBJ2-5	-	-	CASRGGLQETQYF	TGTGCCAGCAGGGGGGGACTCCAAGAGACCCAGTACTTC
TRBV2	TRBJ2-3	-	TRBD1	CASSKDRARTDTQYF	TGTGCCAGCAGTAAAGACAGGGCTCGGACAGATACGCAGTATTTT
TRBV7-2	TRBJ2-7	-	TRBD1	CASSLVRGQGLYEQYF	TGTGCCAGCAGCTTAGTTAGGGGACAGGGCTTGTACGAGCAGTACTTC
TRBV27	TRBJ2-3	-	TRBD2	CASSPRTSGGAGTDTQYF	TGTGCCAGCAGTCCCCGGACTAGCGGGGGGGCGGGCACAGATACGCAGTATTTT
TRBV29-1	TRBJ2-5	-	-	CSVAHRQRETQYF	TGCAGCGTTGCTCACAGGCAACGAGAGACCCAGTACTTC
TRBV5-1	TRBJ2-7	-	TRBD1	CASSFGTGGLEQYF	TGCGCCAGCAGCTTTGGGACAGGGGGCCTCGAGCAGTACTTC
TRBV6-6	TRBJ1-2	-	-	CASSVETNYGYTF	TGTGCCAGCAGCGTAGAAACTAACTATGGCTACACCTTC
TRBV7-2	TRBJ2-1	-	-	CASSLAQTYNEQFF	TGTGCCAGCAGCTTAGCCCAAACTTACAATGAGCAGTTCTTC
TRBV6-4	TRBJ2-3	-	TRBD2	CASKTSGGTDTQYF	TGTGCCAGCAAGACTAGCGGGGGGACAGATACGCAGTATTTT
TRBV7-3	TRBJ1-6	-	TRBD1	CASSPGQGSDSPLHF	TGTGCCAGCAGCCCCGGACAGGGTAGTGATTCACCCCTCCACTTT
TRBV6-2/TRBV6-3	TRBJ2-4	-	TRBD1	CASSFETGEPKNIQYF	TGTGCCAGCAGTTTCGAGACAGGGGAGCCCAAAAACATTCAGTACTTC
TRBV11-3	TRBJ2-7	once	TRBD1	CASSLGGTGQAHYEQYF	TGTGCCAGCAGCTTAGGGGGGACAGGACAGGCACACTACGAGCAGTACTTC
TRBV4-2	TRBJ1-1	-	-	CASSTTVGGRNTEAFF	TGTGCCAGCAGCACCACGGTCGGGGGGCGGAACACTGAAGCTTTCTTT
TRBV9	TRBJ2-7	-	TRBD1	CASSVQGQSYEQYF	TGTGCCAGCAGCGTCCAGGGACAGTCCTACGAGCAGTACTTC
TRBV4-1	TRBJ2-2	many	TRBD2	CASSQGRTSGPAGELFF	TGCGCCAGCAGCCAAGGGAGGACTAGCGGGCCGGCCGGGGAGCTGTTTTTT
TRBV3-1/TRBV3-2	TRBJ1-6	-	-	CASTGVYNSPLHF	TGTGCCAGCACAGGGGTTTATAATTCACCCCTCCACTTT
TRBV28	TRBJ1-4	-	-	CASRGGLSGENEKLFF	TGTGCCAGCAGGGGGGGGCTGAGCGGGGAAAATGAAAAACTGTTTTTT
TRBV4-3	TRBJ2-1	-	TRBD1	CASSQDRRTGQFF	TGCGCCAGCAGCCAAGATCGGCGGACAGGGCAGTTCTTC
TRBV2	TRBJ1-1	once	TRBD1	CASSEGTGNVMNTEAFF	TGTGCCAGCAGTGAGGGGACAGGGAACGTGATGAACACTGAAGCTTTCTTT
TRBV7-8	TRBJ1-5	-	TRBD1	CASSTGGDRRNQPQHF	TGTGCCAGCAGCACAGGGGGGGATAGAAGGAATCAGCCCCAGCATTTT
TRBV30	TRBJ1-3	-	TRBD1	CAWINRGAGNTIYF	TGTGCCTGGATTAACAGGGGAGCTGGAAACACCATATATTTT
TRBV5-1	TRBJ2-3	-	TRBD2	CASSWGLAGGLSTDTQYF	TGCGCCAGCAGCTGGGGACTAGCGGGGGGCCTGAGCACAGATACGCAGTATTTT
TRBV28	TRBJ1-6	medium-sized	-	CASSPLGGRNSPLHF	TGTGCCAGCAGTCCCCTTGGGGGGAGGAATTCACCCCTCCACTTT
TRBV5-4	TRBJ2-1	-	TRBD2	CASSPGGGANEQFF	TGTGCCAGTTCCCCAGGCGGGGGGGCCAATGAGCAGTTCTTC
TRBV28	TRBJ2-6	-	TRBD1	CASTLRWGQGARRHSGANVLTF	TGTGCCAGCACCTTGAGATGGGGACAGGGGGCGCGGCGTCACTCTGGGGCCAACGTCCTGACTTTC
TRBV7-9	TRBJ2-7	-	-	CASSQLGRGINEQYF	TGTGCCAGCAGTCAGCTGGGCAGGGGCATCAACGAGCAGTACTTC
TRBV7-9	TRBJ1-4	-	-	CASSPRGNEKLFF	TGTGCCAGCAGCCCCCGAGGGAATGAAAAACTGTTTTTT
TRBV6-5	TRBJ2-3	once	TRBD2	CASRGLAGETDTQYF	TGTGCCAGCAGAGGACTAGCGGGGGAAACAGATACGCAGTATTTT
TRBV4-2	TRBJ2-7	-	TRBD2	CASSQDRVAGEVRDEQYF	TGTGCCAGCAGCCAAGATCGGGTAGCGGGGGAGGTTAGGGACGAGCAGTACTTC
TRBV20-1	TRBJ1-1	-	TRBD1	CSASEGGADTEAFF	TGCAGTGCTAGTGAAGGGGGCGCAGACACTGAAGCTTTCTTT
TRBV5-4	TRBJ1-1	-	TRBD1	CASSSARQGRAEAFF	TGTGCCAGCAGCTCCGCTCGACAGGGAAGGGCTGAAGCTTTCTTT
TRBV10-2	TRBJ2-1	-	TRBD2	CASSASSGGPAYNEQFF	TGCGCCAGCAGTGCTTCTAGCGGGGGGCCGGCGTACAATGAGCAGTTCTTC
TRBV27	TRBJ1-6	-	-	CASSLFGTRGSPLHF	TGTGCCAGCAGTTTATTCGGGACAAGGGGGTCACCCCTCCACTTT
TRBV7-3	TRBJ2-1	-	-	CASSPGRQVGYNEQFF	TGTGCCAGCAGCCCTGGGCGACAGGTTGGGTACAATGAGCAGTTCTTC
TRBV6-1	TRBJ1-6	few	TRBD1	CASSDRQGGNSPLHF	TGTGCCAGCAGTGATAGACAGGGGGGTAATTCACCCCTCCACTTT
TRBV5-1	TRBJ2-5	once	-	CASSPQGPQETQYF	TGCGCCAGCAGCCCGCAGGGTCCCCAAGAGACCCAGTACTTC
TRBV5-1	TRBJ2-1	-	TRBD2	CASSLRGGRPIEQFF	TGCGCCAGCAGCCTGCGGGGGGGCAGACCTATTGAGCAGTTCTTC
TRBV2	TRBJ2-3	-	TRBD1	CASRRTGSADTQYF	TGTGCCAGCAGGAGGACAGGGTCTGCAGATACGCAGTATTTT